This record concerns one T cell receptor beta chain sequence. The record originates from a study of blood T cell repertoires in COVID-19. Looking at the study overall: Collection of acute and convalescent COVID-19 samples took place in the United States, Italy and Spain. Nucleic acid was either cDNA or gDNA, and it came from T cells, B-cell-depleted T cells, or PBMCs.

Germline V CDR1 and CDR2: LNHDA, SQIVND (reference sequence). There are 14 residues in the CDR3. V was clipped by 4 bases and J by 10 bases, with 14 bases between them. In the original analysis: Amplification with reference gene primers provided the estimates of nucleated cell counts. Clones were read by immunoSEQ multiplex PCR, and TCRdb kept only the in-frame ones, dropping some. The D gene and trimming were derived from the DNA, and the V and J assignments and clone size from that table. The sample carries approximately 330,000 clones, 85% to 90% recorded once. The source material was peripheral blood. The clonotype comes from a woman between 45 and 60 years old with active or convalescent COVID-19. The V and J genes are TRBV19 and TRBJ1-6, with D unresolved. Here the CDR3 DNA reads TGTGCCAGTAGTAGGCTGGGTTCGGGATCACCCCTCCACTTT. It encodes CASSRLGSGSPLHF.